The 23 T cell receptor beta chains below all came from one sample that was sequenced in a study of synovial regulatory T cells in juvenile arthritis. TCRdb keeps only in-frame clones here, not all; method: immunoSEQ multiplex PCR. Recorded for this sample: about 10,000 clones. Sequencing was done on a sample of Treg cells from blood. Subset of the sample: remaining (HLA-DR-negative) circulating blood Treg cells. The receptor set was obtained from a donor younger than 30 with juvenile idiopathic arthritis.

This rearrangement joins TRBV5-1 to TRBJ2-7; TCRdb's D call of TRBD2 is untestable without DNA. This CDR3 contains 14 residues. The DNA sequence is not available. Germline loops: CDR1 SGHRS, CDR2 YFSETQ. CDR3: CASSLGTSSYEQYF.

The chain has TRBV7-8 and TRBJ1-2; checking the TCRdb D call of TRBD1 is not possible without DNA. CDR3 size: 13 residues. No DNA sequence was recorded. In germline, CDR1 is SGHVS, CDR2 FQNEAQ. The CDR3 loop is CASSADRNYGYTF. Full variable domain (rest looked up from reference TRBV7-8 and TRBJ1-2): GAGVSQSPRYKVAKRGQDVALRCDPISGHVSLFWYQQALGQGPEFLTYFQNEAQLDKSGLPSDRFFAERPEGSVSTLKIQRTQQEDSAVYLCASSADRNYGYTFGSGTRLTVV.

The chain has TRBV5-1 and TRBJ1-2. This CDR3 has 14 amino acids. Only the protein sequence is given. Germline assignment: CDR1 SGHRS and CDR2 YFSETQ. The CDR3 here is CASSPGGTNYGYTF.

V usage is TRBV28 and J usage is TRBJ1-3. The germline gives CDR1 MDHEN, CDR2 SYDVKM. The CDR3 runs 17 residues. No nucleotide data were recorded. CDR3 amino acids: CASSFPAGRGPGNTIYF.

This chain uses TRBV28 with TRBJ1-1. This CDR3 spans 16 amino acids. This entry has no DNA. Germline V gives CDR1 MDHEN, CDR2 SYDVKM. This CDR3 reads CASKGTSWTRNTEAFF.

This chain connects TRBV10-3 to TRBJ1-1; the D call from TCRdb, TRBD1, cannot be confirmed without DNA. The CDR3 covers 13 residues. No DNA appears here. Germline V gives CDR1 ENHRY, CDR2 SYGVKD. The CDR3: CASLGQGVTEAFF.

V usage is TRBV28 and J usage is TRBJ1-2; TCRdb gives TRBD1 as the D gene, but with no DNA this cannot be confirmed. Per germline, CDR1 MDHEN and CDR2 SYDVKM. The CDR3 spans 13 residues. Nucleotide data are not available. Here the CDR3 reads CASRGQGNYGYTF.

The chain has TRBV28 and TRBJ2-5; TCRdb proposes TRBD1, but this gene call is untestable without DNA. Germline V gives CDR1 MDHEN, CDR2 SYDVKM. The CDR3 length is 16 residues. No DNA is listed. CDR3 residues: CASSSLGTVSQETQYF. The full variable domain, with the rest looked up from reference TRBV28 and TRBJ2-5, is DVKVTQSSRYLVKRTGEKVFLECVQDMDHENMFWYRQDPGLGLRLIYFSYDVKMKEKGDIPEGYSVSREKKERFSLILESASTNQTSMYLCASSSLGTVSQETQYFGPGTRLLVL.

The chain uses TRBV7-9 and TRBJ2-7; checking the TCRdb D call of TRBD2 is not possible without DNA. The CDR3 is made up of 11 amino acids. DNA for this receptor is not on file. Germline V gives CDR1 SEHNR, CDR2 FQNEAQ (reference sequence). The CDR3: CASSLVNEQYF.

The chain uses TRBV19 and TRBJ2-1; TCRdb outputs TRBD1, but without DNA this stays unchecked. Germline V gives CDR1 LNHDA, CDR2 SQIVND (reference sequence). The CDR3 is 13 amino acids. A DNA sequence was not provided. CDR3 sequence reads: CASSPGTGLVQFF.

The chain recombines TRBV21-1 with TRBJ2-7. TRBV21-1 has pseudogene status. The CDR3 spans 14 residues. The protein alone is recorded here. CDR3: CASIPPVRVYEQYF.

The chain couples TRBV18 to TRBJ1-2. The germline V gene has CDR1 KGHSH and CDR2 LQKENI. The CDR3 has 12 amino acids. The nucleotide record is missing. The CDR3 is CASSLLNYGYTF.

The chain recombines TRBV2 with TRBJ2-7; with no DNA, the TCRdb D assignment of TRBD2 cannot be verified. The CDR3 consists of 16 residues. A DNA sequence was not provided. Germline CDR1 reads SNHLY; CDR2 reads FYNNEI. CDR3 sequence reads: CASRARRGESSYEQYF.

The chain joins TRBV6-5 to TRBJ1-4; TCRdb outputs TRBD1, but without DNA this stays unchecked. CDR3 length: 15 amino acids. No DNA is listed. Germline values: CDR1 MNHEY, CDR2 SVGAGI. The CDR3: CASSRRQGPYGKLFF.

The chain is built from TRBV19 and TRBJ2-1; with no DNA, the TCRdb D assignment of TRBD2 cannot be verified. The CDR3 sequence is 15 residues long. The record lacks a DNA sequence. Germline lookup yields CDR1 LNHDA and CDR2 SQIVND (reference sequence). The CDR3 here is CASSISVAGGLEQFF.

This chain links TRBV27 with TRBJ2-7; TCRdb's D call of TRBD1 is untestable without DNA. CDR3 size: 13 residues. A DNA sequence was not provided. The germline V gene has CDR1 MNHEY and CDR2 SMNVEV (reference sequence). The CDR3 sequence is CASSPDRNYEQYF.

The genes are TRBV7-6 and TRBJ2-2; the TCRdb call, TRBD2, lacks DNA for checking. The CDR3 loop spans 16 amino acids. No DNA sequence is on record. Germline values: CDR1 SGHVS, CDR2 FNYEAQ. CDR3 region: CASSLVSGGNTGELFF. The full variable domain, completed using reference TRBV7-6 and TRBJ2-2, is GAGVSQSPRYKVTKRGQDVALRCDPISGHVSLYWYRQALGQGPEFLTYFNYEAQQDKSGLPNDRFSAERPEGSISTLTIQRTEQRDSAMYRCASSLVSGGNTGELFFGEGSRLTVL.

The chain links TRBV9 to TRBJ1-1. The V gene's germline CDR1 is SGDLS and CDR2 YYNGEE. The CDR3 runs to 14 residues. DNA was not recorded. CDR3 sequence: CASSVDPLGAEAFF.

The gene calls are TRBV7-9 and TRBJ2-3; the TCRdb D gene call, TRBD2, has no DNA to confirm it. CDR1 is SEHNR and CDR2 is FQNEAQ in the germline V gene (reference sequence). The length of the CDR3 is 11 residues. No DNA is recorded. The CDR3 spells CASILTDTQYF.

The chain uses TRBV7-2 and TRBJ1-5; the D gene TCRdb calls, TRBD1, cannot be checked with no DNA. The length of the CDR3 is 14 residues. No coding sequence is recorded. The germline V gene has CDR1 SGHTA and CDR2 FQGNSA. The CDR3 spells CASSLHRGGQPQHF.

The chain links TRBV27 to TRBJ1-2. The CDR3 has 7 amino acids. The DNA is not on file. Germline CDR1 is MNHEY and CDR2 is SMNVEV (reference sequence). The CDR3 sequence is CAAGYTF.

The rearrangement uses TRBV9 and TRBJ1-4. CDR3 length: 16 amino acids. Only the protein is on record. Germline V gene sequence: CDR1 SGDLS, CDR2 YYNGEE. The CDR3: CASSPRPTLGNEKLFF.

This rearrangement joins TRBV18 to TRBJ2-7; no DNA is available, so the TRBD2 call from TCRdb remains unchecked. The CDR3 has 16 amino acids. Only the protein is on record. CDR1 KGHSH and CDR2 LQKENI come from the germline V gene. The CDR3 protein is CASSPRFLRSSYEQYF. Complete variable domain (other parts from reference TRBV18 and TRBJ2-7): NAGVMQNPRHLVRRRGQEARLRCSPMKGHSHVYWYRQLPEEGLKFMVYLQKENIIDESGMPKERFSAEFPKEGPSILRIQQVVRGDSAAYFCASSPRFLRSSYEQYFGPGTRLTVT.